This T cell receptor (beta chain) was identified during a study of blood T cell repertoires in COVID-19. At the level of the study: The United States, Italy and Spain provided the acute and convalescent COVID-19 samples. T cells, B-cell-depleted T cells, or PBMCs provided the cDNA or gDNA that served as material.

Trimming at V came to 8 bases and at J to 6 bases, leaving 1 base not matched to a gene. This CDR3 spans 13 amino acids. Germline CDR1 and CDR2: MNHEY and SVGAGI. In the original analysis: Estimation of nucleated cell counts relied on the amplification of reference gene primers. The data were produced by immunoSEQ multiplex PCR, yet TCRdb's version contains in-frame clones alone and is incomplete. That table supplies the V and J calls and clone size; D and trimming were determined from the DNA. The table has about 71,000 clones, 90% seen once. This TCR was sampled from a woman aged 18-30 years with acute or convalescent COVID-19. This rearrangement joins TRBV6-5 to TRBJ2-1; 13 bases are shared with TRBD2. Sequences were obtained from peripheral blood. CDR3 residues: CASRLAGGNEQFF. Here the CDR3 DNA reads TGTGCCAGCCGACTAGCGGGGGGCAATGAGCAGTTCTTC.